The following is a T cell receptor (beta chain) sequence with its context. The V gene's germline CDR1 is ENHRY and CDR2 SYGVKD. This CDR3 comprises 15 residues. V lost 2 bases, J lost 4 bases, and 4 bases stayed unmatched. This sample is drawn from a study of T cell changes during pregnancy in multiple sclerosis. Measured with immunoSEQ multiplex PCR; TCRdb has only the in-frame clones, and not every one. The table lists some 20,000 clones, 88% of them singletons. The sequencing here drew on CD4+ T cells from peripheral blood mononuclear cells, taken in the first trimester of pregnancy. The chain couples TRBV10-3 to TRBJ1-2; 10 nucleotides agree with TRBD1. This sequence originates from a female donor in good health, enrolled as a control in a pregnancy study. In DNA form, the CDR3 reads TGTGCCATCAGTGAGGGACAGGGGGGTAGCTATGGCTACACCTTC. Protein: CAISEGQGGSYGYTF.